Below are 25 T cell receptor beta chains sequenced from a single sample in a study of neurological immune-mediated disorders. Using its own MiXCR run on the 5' RACE reads, TCRdb lists one record per CDR3 protein. The sample holds about 84,000 distinct CDR3 sequences; around 4.7% are singletons and the top ten take around 6%. Time point specified: longitudinal time-point 3. The sequenced sample was PBMCs. These receptor sequences come from a woman aged 55-70 years with multiple sclerosis.

This clonotype was seen many times. The chain uses TRBV11-2 and TRBJ2-7; maybe TRBD1 (6 bases). Germline V lookup: CDR1 SGHAT, CDR2 FQNNGV. Trimming stripped 1 base from V and 5 bases from J, with 9 bases between. CDR3 length: 13 amino acids. The CDR3: CASSLVQGHEQYF. The CDR3 region has the DNA TGTGCCAGCAGCTTAGTTCAGGGGCACGAGCAGTACTTC.

The chain couples TRBV14 to TRBJ2-3; no clear D. The CDR3 sequence is 13 residues long. The V end lost 4 bases, the J end lost 5 bases, and 10 bases lay between the germline ends. The germline V gene has CDR1 SGHDN and CDR2 FVKESK. CDR3 nucleotides: TGTGCCAGCAGCCGCCAACTGCGAGATACGCAGTATTTT. Encoded protein: CASSRQLRDTQYF.

In this sample, this clonotype turned up many times. The chain couples TRBV11-3 to TRBJ2-1; D possibly corresponds to TRBD2 (6 bases). Germline values: CDR1 SGHNT, CDR2 YENEEA. This CDR3 region has 18 residues. The V gene lost 1 base and the J gene lost 3 bases, with 19 bases spanning the gap. The CDR3 DNA reads as TGTGCCAGCAGCTTAGTTTGGTCGGGGGTCATATTCTACAATGAGCAGTTCTTC. It is translated as CASSLVWSGVIFYNEQFF.

This clonotype was recorded many times. The chain links TRBV5-1 to TRBJ1-2, with D possibly being TRBD1 (5 bases). V dropped 6 bases and J dropped 8 bases, with 17 bases sitting between them. This CDR3 is 13 amino acids long. Germline values: CDR1 SGHRS, CDR2 YFSETQ. Here the CDR3 reads CASTEPGKGGYTF. The CDR3, as DNA: TGCGCCAGCACCGAGCCAGGGAAAGGCGGCTACACCTTC.

This clonotype has a count of ten or more. At one boundary the junction diverges from the germline segment, which might be a read error. CDR3 sequence (DNA): TGTGCCAGCAGCTTGGCGGCGGGGGGGTTGCTCTTC. Its translation is CASSLAAGGLLF. The V call is TRBV5-6, the J call TRBJ2-1; 9 bases line up with TRBD2. The CDR3 is 12 residues long. Germline V gene sequence: CDR1 SGHDT, CDR2 YYEEEE. The entire variable domain, with the rest obtained from reference TRBV5-6 and TRBJ2-1, is as follows: DAGVTQSPTHLIKTRGQQVTLRCSPKSGHDTVSWYQQALGQGPQFIFQYYEEEERQRGNFPDRFSGHQFPNYSSELNVNALLLGDSALYLCASSLAAGGLLFGPGTRLTVL.

This clonotype was found many times. V and J are TRBV18 and TRBJ2-3; the D is unclear. V dropped 3 bases and J dropped 2 bases, with 12 bases sitting between them. Germline V CDR1 and CDR2: KGHSH, LQKENI. The CDR3 spans 15 residues. The CDR3, as DNA: TGTGCCAGCTCACCGGGTCTGCAGTTCACAGATACGCAGTATTTT. Protein product: CASSPGLQFTDTQYF.

This clonotype has at least ten counts. This chain uses TRBV7-8 with TRBJ1-1; TRBD1 is a possible D gene (6 bases). Germline assignment: CDR1 SGHVS and CDR2 FQNEAQ. V was shortened by 1 base and J by 1 base, with 10 bases between the two germline ends. This CDR3 is built from 15 residues. The DNA of the CDR3 is TGTGCCAGCAGCTTAGGGGGGGCACCGAACACTGAAGCTTTCTTT. Residues: CASSLGGAPNTEAFF.

This clonotype was picked up many times. The V call is TRBV9, the J call TRBJ1-3; D may be TRBD1 (6 bases). Germline V gene lookup returns CDR1 SGDLS and CDR2 YYNGEE. The CDR3 contains 19 residues. Trimming took 4 bases from V and 0 from J, leaving 23 bases between them. CDR3 in DNA: TGTGCCAGCAGCCGAGCCGGGACAACCTATTATCGCTCTGGAAACACCATATATTTT. Amino acid sequence: CASSRAGTTYYRSGNTIYF.

This clonotype was seen at least ten times. The V call is TRBV5-4, the J call TRBJ1-1, with unresolved D. Trimming pared 4 bases from V and 4 bases from J, leaving 17 bases between. The length of the CDR3 is 15 residues. Germline V gives CDR1 SGHNT, CDR2 YYREEE (reference sequence). The CDR3 reads CASSPPLQVSTEAFF. As DNA, the CDR3 is TGTGCCAGCAGCCCCCCGCTCCAGGTTTCCACTGAAGCTTTCTTT.

In this sample, this clonotype turned up many times. This chain links TRBV5-5 with TRBJ2-2, with a weak D call TRBD2 (5 bases). Trimming cost V 0 bases and J 6 bases, with 9 bases left between them. Per the germline V gene, CDR1 is SGHKS and CDR2 is YYEKEE (reference sequence). The CDR3 runs 14 residues. CDR3 sequence (DNA): TGTGCCAGCAGCTTGGGAGGGCTCTCCGGGGAGCTGTTTTTT. It yields the protein CASSLGGLSGELFF.

The table lists this clonotype with many counts. This chain joins TRBV6-1 and TRBJ2-2; 8 bases are a match to TRBD2. V trimming: 7 bases; J trimming: 1 base; junction bases outside the gene matches: 5. CDR3 length: 15 amino acids. CDR1 is MNHNS, CDR2 SASEGT, per germline. The CDR3 region has the DNA TGTGCCAGCACCGAGAGCGGGGGGAACACCGGGGAGCTGTTTTTT. It is translated as CASTESGGNTGELFF.

In this sample, this clonotype turned up many times. The chain uses TRBV20-1 and TRBJ1-1; unclear D gene. In germline, CDR1 is DFQATT, CDR2 SNEGSKA (reference sequence). The V end was cut by 6 bases, the J end by 4 bases, with 12 bases between. This CDR3 spans 12 amino acids. CDR3 sequence: CSAQREVTEAFF. The CDR3 nucleotides are TGCAGTGCCCAACGGGAGGTCACTGAAGCTTTCTTT.

The sample holds many counts of this clonotype. The J gene is TRBJ2-2, the V gene TRBV20-1; TRBD1 matches at 7 bases. This CDR3 spans 17 amino acids. V gave up 2 bases and J gave up 2 bases; unmatched junction bases: 11. Germline CDR1 DFQATT, CDR2 SNEGSKA (reference sequence). In DNA, the CDR3 is TGCAGTGCTAGAACCTGGCTCCGGGACAGAAACACCGGGGAGCTGTTTTTT. Protein product: CSARTWLRDRNTGELFF.

This clonotype was recorded many times. CDR3 DNA sequence: TGTGCCAGCAGCTTGGTACAGTCGAACACCGGGGAGCTGTTTTTT. Its protein is CASSLVQSNTGELFF. This sequence joins TRBV5-4 and TRBJ2-2; D uncertain. The CDR3 consists of 15 residues. V lost 0 bases, J lost 0 bases, and 6 bases lay in between. The germline gives CDR1 SGHNT, CDR2 YYREEE (reference sequence). The variable domain in full, completed from reference TRBV5-4 and TRBJ2-2, reads ETGVTQSPTHLIKTRGQQVTLRCSSQSGHNTVSWYQQALGQGPQFIFQYYREEENGRGNFPPRFSGLQFPNYSSELNVNALELDDSALYLCASSLVQSNTGELFFGEGSRLTVL.

The sample holds many counts of this clonotype. CDR3 sequence (DNA): TGTGCCAGCAGCCAATCCGGGACCTACTCTGGAAACACCATATATTTT. This sequence encodes CASSQSGTYSGNTIYF. The chain links TRBV14 to TRBJ1-3; possible D gene TRBD1, 5 bases. The CDR3 runs to 16 residues. Deletions cut 2 bases from V and 0 bases from J, with 11 bases between. The germline CDR1 and CDR2 sequences are SGHDN and FVKESK.

The sample holds many counts of this clonotype. This chain uses TRBV6-1 with TRBJ1-1; D remains ambiguous. Trimming cost V 1 base and J 0 bases, with 12 bases left between them. CDR1 and CDR2 (germline): MNHNS, SASEGT. The length of the CDR3 is 16 residues. This CDR3 reads CASSEGRAALNTEAFF. As DNA, the CDR3 is TGTGCCAGCAGTGAAGGGAGGGCAGCCTTGAACACTGAAGCTTTCTTT.

This clonotype was counted at least ten times. V and J are TRBV6-4 and TRBJ1-5, with D possibly TRBD1 on 5 matching bases. The CDR3 spans 14 residues. Germline lookup yields CDR1 MRHNA and CDR2 SNTAGT. Trimming removed 3 bases at V and 4 bases at J, with 10 bases between. The CDR3 region is CASSETPGNQPQHF. CDR3 coding DNA: TGTGCCAGCAGTGAGACCCCAGGGAATCAGCCCCAGCATTTT.

The rearrangement joins TRBV19 to TRBJ1-5, with D perhaps TRBD1 (5 bases). Per germline, CDR1 LNHDA and CDR2 SQIVND (reference sequence). Trimming stripped 4 bases from V and 8 bases from J, with 12 bases between. This CDR3 comprises 13 residues. The CDR3 sequence: CASSRDGTKPQHF. CDR3 nucleotide sequence: TGTGCCAGTAGTAGGGACGGAACGAAGCCCCAGCATTTT.

This clonotype was detected many times. The CDR3 region is CSVEKGIETQYF. In DNA form, the CDR3 reads TGCAGCGTTGAGAAGGGGATAGAGACCCAGTACTTC. V usage is TRBV29-1 and J usage is TRBJ2-5; D perhaps matches TRBD1 (5 bases). Trimming shortened V by 3 bases and J by 4 bases, and 9 bases separated the two germline ends. Per the germline V gene, CDR1 is SQVTM and CDR2 is ANQGSEA. This CDR3 contains 12 residues.

V gene TRBV28 combines with J gene TRBJ1-1; 8 bases fit TRBD1. Unmatched junction bases numbered 15, after V lost 6 bases and J lost 9 bases. Germline lookup yields CDR1 MDHEN and CDR2 SYDVKM. The CDR3 length is 15 residues. The CDR3 DNA is TGTGCCAGCAGCCCGACAGGGGAAGGGGGGCTGAAAGCTTTCTTT. Translation gives CASSPTGEGGLKAFF. The full variable domain, completed using reference TRBV28 and TRBJ1-1, is DVKVTQSSRYLVKRTGEKVFLECVQDMDHENMFWYRQDPGLGLRLIYFSYDVKMKEKGDIPEGYSVSREKKERFSLILESASTNQTSMYLCASSPTGEGGLKAFFGQGTRLTVV.

This clonotype showed up many times. V usage is TRBV14 and J usage is TRBJ2-3; D is unresolved. This CDR3 is 13 amino acids long. Trimming cost V 4 bases and J 6 bases, with 11 bases left between them. The germline V gene encodes CDR1 SGHDN and CDR2 FVKESK. The CDR3 DNA reads TGTGCCAGCAGCCCTTTTCTCGGGGATACGCAGTATTTT. Protein product: CASSPFLGDTQYF.

Ten or more counts support this clonotype. V gene TRBV5-1 combines with J gene TRBJ2-3, with D possibly matching TRBD2 (6 bases). The CDR3 is 17 residues long. V lost 0 bases to trimming and J lost 0 bases, with 14 bases between them. Germline CDR1 is SGHRS and CDR2 is YFSETQ. Here the CDR3 reads CASSLGDAGTSTDTQYF. CDR3 DNA: TGCGCCAGCAGCTTGGGAGACGCGGGAACTAGCACAGATACGCAGTATTTT.

This clonotype was detected ten times or more. This chain uses TRBV20-1 with TRBJ2-7, with 7 bases identical to TRBD1. Per germline, CDR1 DFQATT and CDR2 SNEGSKA (reference sequence). The trim removed 4 bases at V and 6 bases at J, leaving 6 bases unmatched. CDR3 length equals 12 residues. The CDR3 here is CSAKQGTREQYF. The CDR3 DNA follows: TGCAGTGCTAAACAGGGGACCCGCGAGCAGTACTTC.

This clonotype was seen repeatedly, ten times or more. The chain uses TRBV4-1 and TRBJ1-1, with 10 bases identical to TRBD1. Germline lookup yields CDR1 MGHRA and CDR2 YSYEKL. The CDR3 length is 15 residues. The ends lost 2 bases at V and 4 bases at J; junction bases unmatched: 4. DNA of the CDR3: TGCGCCAGCAGCCAACGAAGGACAGGGGGCACTGAAGCTTTCTTT. Its protein is CASSQRRTGGTEAFF.

In this sample, this clonotype turned up many times. The chain uses TRBV5-1 and TRBJ2-1; no clear D. V lost 0 bases, J lost 0 bases, and 13 bases lay in between. Per the germline V gene, CDR1 is SGHRS and CDR2 is YFSETQ. CDR3 size: 17 residues. The DNA for the CDR3 is TGCGCCAGCAGCTTGGCCTCGGCGTTTAGCTCCTACAATGAGCAGTTCTTC. It specifies CASSLASAFSSYNEQFF.